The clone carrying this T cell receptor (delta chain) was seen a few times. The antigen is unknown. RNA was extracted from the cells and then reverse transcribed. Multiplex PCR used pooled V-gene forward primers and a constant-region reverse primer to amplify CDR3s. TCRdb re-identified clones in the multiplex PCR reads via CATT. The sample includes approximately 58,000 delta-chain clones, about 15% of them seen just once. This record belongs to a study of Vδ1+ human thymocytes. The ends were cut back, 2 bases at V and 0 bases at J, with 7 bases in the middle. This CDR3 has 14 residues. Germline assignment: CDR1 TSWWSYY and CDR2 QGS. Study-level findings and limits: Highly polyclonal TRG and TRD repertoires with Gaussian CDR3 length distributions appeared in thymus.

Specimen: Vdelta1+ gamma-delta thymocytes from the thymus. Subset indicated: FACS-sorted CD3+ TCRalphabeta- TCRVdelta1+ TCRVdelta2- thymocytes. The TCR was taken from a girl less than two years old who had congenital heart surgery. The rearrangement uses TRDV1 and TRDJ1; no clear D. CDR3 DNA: TGTGCTCTTGGGGAAAGCGTTCACACCGATAAACTCATCTTT. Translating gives CALGESVHTDKLIF.